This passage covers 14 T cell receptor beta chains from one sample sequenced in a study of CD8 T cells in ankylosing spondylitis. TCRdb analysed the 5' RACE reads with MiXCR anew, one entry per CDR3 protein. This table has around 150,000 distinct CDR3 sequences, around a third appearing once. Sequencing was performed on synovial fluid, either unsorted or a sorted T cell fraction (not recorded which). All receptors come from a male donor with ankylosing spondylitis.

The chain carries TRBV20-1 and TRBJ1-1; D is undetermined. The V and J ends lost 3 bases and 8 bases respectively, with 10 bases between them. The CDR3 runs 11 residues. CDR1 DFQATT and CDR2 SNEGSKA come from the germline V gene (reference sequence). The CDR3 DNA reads TGCAGTGCTAGTCCTAGGTTAGAAGCTTTCTTT. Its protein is CSASPRLEAFF.

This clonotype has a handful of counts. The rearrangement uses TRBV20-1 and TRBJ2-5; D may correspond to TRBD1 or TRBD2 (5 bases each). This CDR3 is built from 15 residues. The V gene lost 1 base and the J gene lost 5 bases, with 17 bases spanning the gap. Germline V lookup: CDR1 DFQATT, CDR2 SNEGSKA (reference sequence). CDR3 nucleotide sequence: TGCAGTGCTAGAGGACTGTACGTTGAGGGGGAGACCCAGTACTTC. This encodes CSARGLYVEGETQYF.

CDR3 nucleotides: TGCAGTGCTAGAGAGGGAACAAATTCACCCCTCCACTTT. Its translation: CSAREGTNSPLHF. This chain uses TRBV20-1 with TRBJ1-6; no firm D call. Trimming took 0 bases from V and 7 from J, leaving 7 bases between them. The germline V gene encodes CDR1 DFQATT and CDR2 SNEGSKA (reference sequence). The CDR3 is 13 residues long.

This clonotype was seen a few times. As DNA, the CDR3 is TGCGCCAGCAGCTGGGACACAGGGGGAGGTGGAAACACCATATATTTT. It codes for CASSWDTGGGGNTIYF. The chain employs TRBV5-1 and TRBJ1-3, with 8 bases fitting TRBD1. Germline CDR1 is SGHRS and CDR2 is YFSETQ. V lost 3 bases to trimming and J lost 3 bases; unmatched junction nucleotides: 8. The CDR3 contains 16 residues.

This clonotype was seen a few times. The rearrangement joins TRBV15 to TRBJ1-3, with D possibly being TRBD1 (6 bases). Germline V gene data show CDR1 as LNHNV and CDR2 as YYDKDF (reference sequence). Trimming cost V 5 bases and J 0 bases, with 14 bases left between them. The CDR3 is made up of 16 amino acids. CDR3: CATSGGGPPSGNTIYF. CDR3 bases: TGTGCCACCAGCGGGGGGGGGCCCCCCTCTGGAAACACCATATATTTT.

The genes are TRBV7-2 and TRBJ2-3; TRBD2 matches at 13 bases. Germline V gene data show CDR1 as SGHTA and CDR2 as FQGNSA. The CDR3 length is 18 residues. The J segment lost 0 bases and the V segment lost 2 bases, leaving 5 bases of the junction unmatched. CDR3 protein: CASSLILAGGASTDTQYF. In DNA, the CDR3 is TGTGCCAGCAGCTTAATACTAGCGGGGGGGGCTAGCACAGATACGCAGTATTTT.

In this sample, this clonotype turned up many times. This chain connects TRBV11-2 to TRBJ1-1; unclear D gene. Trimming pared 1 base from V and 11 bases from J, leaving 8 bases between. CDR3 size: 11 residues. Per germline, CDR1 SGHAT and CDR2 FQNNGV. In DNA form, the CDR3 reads TGTGCCAGCAGCTTAGGGTCTTGGGCTTTCTTT. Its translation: CASSLGSWAFF.

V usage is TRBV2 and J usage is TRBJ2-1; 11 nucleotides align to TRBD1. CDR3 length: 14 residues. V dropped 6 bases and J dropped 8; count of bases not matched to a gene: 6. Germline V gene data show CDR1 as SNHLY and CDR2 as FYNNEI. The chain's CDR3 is CASRPGQGVDEQFF. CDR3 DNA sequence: TGTGCCAGCAGACCGGGACAGGGGGTCGATGAGCAGTTCTTC.

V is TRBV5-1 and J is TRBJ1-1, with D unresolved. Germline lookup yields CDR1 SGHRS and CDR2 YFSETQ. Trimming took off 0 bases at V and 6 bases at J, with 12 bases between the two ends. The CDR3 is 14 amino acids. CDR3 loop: CASSLVPRRAEAFF. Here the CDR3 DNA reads TGCGCCAGCAGCTTGGTCCCTCGACGCGCTGAAGCTTTCTTT.

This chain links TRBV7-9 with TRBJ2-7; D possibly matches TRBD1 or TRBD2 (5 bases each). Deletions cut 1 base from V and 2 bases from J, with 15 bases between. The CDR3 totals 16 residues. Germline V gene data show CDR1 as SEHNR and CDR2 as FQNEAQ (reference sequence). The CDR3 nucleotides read TGTGCCAGCAGCTTAGGGCTGGGGGTGGTGACCTACGAGCAGTACTTC. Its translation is CASSLGLGVVTYEQYF.

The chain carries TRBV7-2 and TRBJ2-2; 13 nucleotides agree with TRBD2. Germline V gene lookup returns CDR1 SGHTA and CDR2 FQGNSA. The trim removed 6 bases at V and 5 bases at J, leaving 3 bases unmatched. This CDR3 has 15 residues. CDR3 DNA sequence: TGTGCCAGCAGTCGGACTAGCGGGAGTACCGGGGAGCTGTTTTTT. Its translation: CASSRTSGSTGELFF.

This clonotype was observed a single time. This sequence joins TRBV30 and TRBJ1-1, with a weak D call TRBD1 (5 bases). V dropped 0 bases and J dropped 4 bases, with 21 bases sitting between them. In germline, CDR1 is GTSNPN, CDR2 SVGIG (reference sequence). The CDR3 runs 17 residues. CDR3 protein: CAWSVIAFGPRGTEAFF. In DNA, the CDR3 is TGTGCCTGGAGTGTAATTGCCTTCGGCCCGAGGGGCACTGAAGCTTTCTTT.

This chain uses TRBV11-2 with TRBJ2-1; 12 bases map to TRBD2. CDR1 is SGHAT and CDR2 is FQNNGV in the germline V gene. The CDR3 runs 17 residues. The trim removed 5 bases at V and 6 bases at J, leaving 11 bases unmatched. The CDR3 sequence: CASSLTISTSGSNEQFF. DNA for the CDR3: TGTGCCAGCAGCCTAACGATTTCGACTAGCGGGAGCAATGAGCAGTTCTTC.

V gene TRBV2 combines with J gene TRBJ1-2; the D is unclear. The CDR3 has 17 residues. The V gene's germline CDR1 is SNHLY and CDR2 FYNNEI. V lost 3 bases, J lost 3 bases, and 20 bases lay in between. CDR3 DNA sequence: TGTGCCAGCAGTGACCGGAACCGGGGTCCGTCGGACTATGGCTACACCTTC. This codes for CASSDRNRGPSDYGYTF.